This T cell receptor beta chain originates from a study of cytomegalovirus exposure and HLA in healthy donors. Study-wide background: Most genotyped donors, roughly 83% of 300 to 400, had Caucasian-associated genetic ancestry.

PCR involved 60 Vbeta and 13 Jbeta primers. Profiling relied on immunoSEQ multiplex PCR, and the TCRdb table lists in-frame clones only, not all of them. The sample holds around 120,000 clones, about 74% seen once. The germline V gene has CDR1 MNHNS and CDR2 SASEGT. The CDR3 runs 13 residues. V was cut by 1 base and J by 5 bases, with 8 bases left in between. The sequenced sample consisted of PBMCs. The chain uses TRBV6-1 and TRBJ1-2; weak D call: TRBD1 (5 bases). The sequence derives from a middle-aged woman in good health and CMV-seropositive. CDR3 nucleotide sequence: TGTGCCAGCAGTGAAGGGGGCCAGTATGGCTACACCTTC. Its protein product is CASSEGGQYGYTF.